This paragraph covers one T cell receptor (beta chain) sequence. Its antigen is not known. The CDR3 covers 15 residues. The germline CDR1 and CDR2 sequences are SEHNR and FQNEAQ (reference sequence). V was shortened by 0 bases and J by 6 bases, with 12 bases between the two germline ends. Method: immunoSEQ multiplex PCR; TCRdb's copy keeps in-frame clones and lacks some. Of 10,000 or so clones in the sample, over 65% were seen once. Time point given: 2014-2015 season, pre-vaccination. The data were taken from a study of follicular helper T cells after annual influenza vaccination. General study points: For non-cTfh compartments, undersampling could not be ruled out.

Sequencing used CXCR5- memory CD4+ T cells sorted from blood, obtained on the day of influenza vaccination. The clonotype comes from an adult who received the influenza vaccine. V gene TRBV7-9 combines with J gene TRBJ2-1, with D perhaps given as TRBD1 or TRBD2 (5 bases each). The CDR3, as DNA: TGTGCCAGCAGCTTAGCCGTCGGGACGGCCAATGAGCAGTTCTTC. It yields the protein CASSLAVGTANEQFF.